What follows describes a single TCR beta chain. Its antigen is not yet known. Per-nucleotide qualities are absent, and no much larger clonotype sits a single base away. TCRbeta CDR3 regions were amplified from genomic DNA by means of the immunoSEQ Assay, a bias-controlled multiplex PCR. Per the original workflow: Nucleated cell counts per sample were estimated from amplification of reference gene primers within the assay. Sequence reads were collapsed and filtered to measure the absolute abundance of every unique TCRbeta CDR3 rearrangement. Productive Simpson clonality was computed per sample as the square root of Simpson's diversity index over productive rearrangements. The clones in this table, taken by TCRdb from immuneACCESS, are in-frame only. Not every clone is retained; where verified, under half of the shortfall comes from an unresolved V gene, and the cause of the rest is unknown. V, J and clone size are taken as reported in that table, and D and trimming were inferred from the DNA itself. The sample table contains about 110,000 clones; only one count was recorded for around four fifths of them. 4% to 5% of the sample is taken by the ten largest.

This sample stems from a study of blood T cell repertoires in COVID-19 (dated by TCRdb to the early 2020s). Describing the broader study: The collaborator samples originated in the United States, Italy and Spain and spanned the acute and convalescent phases of COVID-19. The material from the prospective study consisted of cDNA or gDNA derived from T cells, B-cell-depleted T cells, or PBMCs. Subjects who had been exposed to COVID-19, were actively infected with it, or had recovered from it provided the deeply sampled blood TCRbeta repertoires that made up the dataset. A freely available public database, intended as a resource for researchers studying the immune response to SARS-CoV-2, is where the repertoires were released. Samples came from the ongoing ImmuneRACE study (first 160 participants) plus 1,254 subjects from 6 global collaborators. Nearly every sample came with metadata listing a de-identified subject ID, COVID-19 status, age in years and sex. Where available, HLA class I and class II types were taken from metadata supplied by the sample provider and were not determined by assay-based typing. Broad study findings and their caveats: The quantity of clinical and demographic metadata differed by source and by participant and was supplied without curation.

The V and J ends are trimmed by 6 bases and 5 bases, leaving 16 bases between them. The CDR3 runs 15 residues from the cysteine to the phenylalanine. The only DNA kept is the CDR3, 45 bases in frame from the first base. The germline V gene provides CDR1 MDHEN and CDR2 SYDVKM. The collaborating institutions used their own protocols to collect whole blood in K2EDTA tubes. For TCRbeta analysis, collaborators shipped samples in one of three forms: frozen whole blood, isolated PBMCs, or DNA extracted from either of those sample types. Sequenced sample: peripheral blood. The receptor comes from a woman between 70 and 85 years old with acute or convalescent COVID-19. This sequence uses TRBV28 and TRBJ2-2, with no confident D gene call. CDR3 region: CASRKLTALTGELFF. The nucleotide sequence is TGTGCCAGCAGGAAACTCACAGCCCTAACCGGGGAGCTGTTTTTT.